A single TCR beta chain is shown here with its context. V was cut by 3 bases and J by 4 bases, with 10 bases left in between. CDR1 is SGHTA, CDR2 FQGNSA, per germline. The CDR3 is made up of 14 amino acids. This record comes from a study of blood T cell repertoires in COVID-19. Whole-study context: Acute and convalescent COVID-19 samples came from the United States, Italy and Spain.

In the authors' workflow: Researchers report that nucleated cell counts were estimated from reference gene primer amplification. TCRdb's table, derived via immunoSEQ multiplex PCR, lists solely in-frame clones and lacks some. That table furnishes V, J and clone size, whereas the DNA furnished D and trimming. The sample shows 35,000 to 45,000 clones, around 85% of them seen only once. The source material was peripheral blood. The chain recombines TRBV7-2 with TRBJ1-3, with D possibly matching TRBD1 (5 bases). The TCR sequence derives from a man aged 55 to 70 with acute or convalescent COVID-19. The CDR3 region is CASSLGRGGNTIYF. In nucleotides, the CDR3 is TGTGCCAGCAGCTTGGGGCGCGGAGGAAACACCATATATTTT.